The source of this TCR beta chain is a study of cytomegalovirus exposure and HLA in healthy donors. The study, taken as a whole, reports: For most subjects, TCR beta sequences were reported to predict HLA-A and HLA-B alleles with accuracy. For cytomegalovirus status, the classifier reportedly gave diagnoses with high specificity and sensitivity. DRB1 showed the most TCR associations and HLA-C the fewest in a later analysis, as rates varied by HLA locus.

Note on this clone: No antigen is known for it.

The PCR employed 60 Vbeta primers together with 13 Jbeta primers. The method was immunoSEQ multiplex PCR; TCRdb's version includes in-frame clones alone and lacks a portion of them. The sample yields 100,000 to 150,000 clones, 70% to 85% seen once. The ends lost 6 bases at V and 4 bases at J; junction bases unmatched: 8. CDR1 is SNHLY and CDR2 is FYNNEI in the germline V gene. The CDR3 has 15 amino acids. J is TRBJ1-1 and V is TRBV2; TRBD1 aligns across 10 bases. The receptor was isolated from a middle-aged man in good health and CMV-seropositive. Sequenced material: PBMCs. CDR3: CASRGTGDGPTEAFF. CDR3 sequence (DNA): TGTGCCAGCAGGGGGACAGGGGATGGCCCCACTGAAGCTTTCTTT.